This TCR beta chain came from a study of blood T cells in healthy people across ages. The study, taken as a whole, reports: Considered underestimates were the diversity estimates obtained from one million T cells. TCR beta diversity was tightly associated with the proportion of naive T cells.

Of note for this clonotype: What it binds is unknown.

Germline-derived CDR1 and CDR2 are DFQATT and SNEGSKA (reference sequence). The CDR3 consists of 14 residues. With 1 base removed from V and 0 bases from J, the gap between germline ends came to 6 bases. The second PCR ran roughly 6 to 11 cycles with a sample-barcoded 5' primer and J-beta primers. TCRdb ran MiXCR on the 5' RACE reads and lists one entry per CDR3 protein. The repertoire consists of more than 550,000 distinct CDR3 sequences, with over 20% occurring once and the leading ten covering about 22%. The sequenced material came from blood. This TCR derives from a man aged 70-80 years in good health. This chain uses TRBV20-1 with TRBJ1-4, with D uncertain. The CDR3 DNA reads TGCAGTGCTAGAGGGTTAACAACTAATGAAAAACTGTTTTTT. Its translation is CSARGLTTNEKLFF.